This record looks at one TCR beta chain sequence and its context. This specimen comes from a study of blood T cell repertoires in COVID-19. V was clipped by 5 bases and J by 4 bases; unmatched bases: 15. This CDR3 is 18 amino acids long. CDR1 and CDR2 (germline): SQVTM, ANQGSEA. Produced via immunoSEQ multiplex PCR; TCRdb's table is partial and in-frame only. The sample includes some 150,000 clones, more than 75% of them seen just once. The sequence was obtained from a man in his 60s with active or convalescent COVID-19. V and J are TRBV29-1 and TRBJ2-6; 9 bases align to TRBD1. The sample taken for sequencing was peripheral blood. DNA of the CDR3: TGCAGCGTTCAACAAACCGGGACAGGGAGGACGGGGGCCAACGTCCTGACTTTC. This codes for CSVQQTGTGRTGANVLTF. Looking up the rest from reference TRBV29-1 and TRBJ2-6 gives the full variable domain: SAVISQKPSRDICQRGTSLTIQCQVDSQVTMMFWYRQQPGQSLTLIATANQGSEATYESGFVIDKFPISRPNLTFSTLTVSNMSPEDSSIYLCSVQQTGTGRTGANVLTFGAGSRLTVL.